The 19 T cell receptor beta chains given below trace back to one sample, sequenced in a study of blood T cell repertoires in COVID-19. Data came from immunoSEQ multiplex PCR; TCRdb stores just in-frame clones and leaves some out. This sample has 250,000 to 300,000 clones, with about nine tenths found just once. The sample comprised peripheral blood. Every receptor here comes from a woman in her fifties or sixties who had recovered from COVID-19.

The rearrangement links TRBV9 to TRBJ2-5, with D possibly TRBD2 on 6 matching bases. The CDR3 totals 13 residues. Trimming cost V 4 bases and J 0 bases, with 7 bases left between them. Germline loops: CDR1 SGDLS, CDR2 YYNGEE. The CDR3 is CASSPGDQETQYF. The DNA for the CDR3 is TGTGCCAGCAGCCCGGGGGACCAAGAGACCCAGTACTTC. Variable domain in full (rest from reference TRBV9 and TRBJ2-5): DSGVTQTPKHLITATGQRVTLRCSPRSGDLSVYWYQQSLDQGLQFLIQYYNGEERAKGNILERFSAQQFPDLHSELNLSSLELGDSALYFCASSPGDQETQYFGPGTRLLVL.

The rearrangement links TRBV19 to TRBJ2-3; 8 nucleotides line up with TRBD2. The CDR3 totals 14 residues. Trimming took 1 base from V and 7 from J; bases not matched to a gene: 4. Per germline, CDR1 LNHDA and CDR2 SQIVND (reference sequence). The CDR3, as DNA: TGTGCCAGTAGTATAGGGAGCGGGGGAAATACGCAGTATTTT. It translates to CASSIGSGGNTQYF.

This clone was detected a few times. An end of the junction does not agree with germline; a read error may underlie this. The chain links TRBV12-3 or TRBV12-4 to TRBJ1-5, with D maybe TRBD1 (6 bases). The CDR3 extends over 13 amino acids. CDR3 DNA: TGTGCCAGCAGTTTAAGGGGGGGCCAGCGCCAGCATTTT. As protein: CASSLRGGQRQHF.

This chain connects TRBV10-3 to TRBJ2-2; D not certain. Germline V gene sequence: CDR1 ENHRY, CDR2 SYGVKD. V was cut by 3 bases and J by 5 bases, with 13 bases left in between. The CDR3 runs to 15 residues. The CDR3 nucleotides read TGTGCCATCAGTGATCTTTCAATACGGACCGGGGAGCTGTTTTTT. Translation: CAISDLSIRTGELFF.

V usage is TRBV30 and J usage is TRBJ2-7; 9 bases match TRBD1. CDR3 size: 15 residues. CDR1 GTSNPN and CDR2 SVGIG come from the germline V gene (reference sequence). The V gene end was trimmed by 1 base and the J gene end by 2 bases; junction bases not matched to a gene: 6. The CDR3 loop reads CAWSGNRGLTYEQYF. CDR3 sequence (DNA): TGTGCCTGGAGTGGGAACAGGGGGCTAACCTACGAGCAGTACTTC.

This sequence joins TRBV27 and TRBJ1-6; TRBD1 matches at 9 bases. CDR3 length equals 14 residues. With 6 bases clipped from V and 9 bases from J, the junction kept 6 bases outside the gene matches. Germline lookup yields CDR1 MNHEY and CDR2 SMNVEV (reference sequence). The CDR3 is CASRTDRGSSPLHF. CDR3 DNA: TGTGCCAGCAGAACGGACAGGGGAAGTTCACCCCTCCACTTT.

The CDR3 sequence: CASRLDGPGLYF. CDR3 DNA: TGTGCCAGCAGACTTGACGGCCCGGGACTTTACTTC. This chain connects TRBV5-5 to TRBJ2-7, with D possibly being TRBD2 (6 bases). With 5 bases removed from V and 13 bases from J, the gap between germline ends came to 19 bases. Germline values: CDR1 SGHKS, CDR2 YYEKEE (reference sequence). This CDR3 contains 12 residues.

This chain connects TRBV11-1 to TRBJ2-1; D perhaps matches TRBD2 (5 bases). Looked up from germline, CDR1 is SGHAT and CDR2 is FQDESV (reference sequence). Between the trimmed V and J ends, which lost 5 bases and 7 bases, there was a span of 15 bases. The length of the CDR3 is 14 residues. The CDR3 sequence: CASSPSGILNEQFF. CDR3 DNA: TGTGCCAGCAGCCCCTCGGGAATCTTAAATGAGCAGTTCTTC.

V usage is TRBV15 and J usage is TRBJ1-1; TRBD1 agrees at 11 bases. From germline, CDR1 is LNHNV and CDR2 YYDKDF (reference sequence). The J segment lost 7 bases and the V segment lost 2 bases, leaving 6 bases of the junction unmatched. The CDR3 consists of 15 residues. The CDR3 bases are TGTGCCACCAGCAGATCTCAGGACAGGGGGCTTGAAGCTTTCTTT. Translation: CATSRSQDRGLEAFF.

The rearrangement links TRBV5-6 to TRBJ2-1; 7 bases map to TRBD1. With V trimmed by 0 bases and J by 4 bases, 4 bases remained unmatched. This CDR3 is built from 15 residues. Germline V gene data show CDR1 as SGHDT and CDR2 as YYEEEE. CDR3: CASSLDRGAYNEQFF. The CDR3 bases are TGTGCCAGCAGCTTGGACAGGGGCGCTTACAATGAGCAGTTCTTC.

CDR3 sequence: CASSLPYPRPDYGYTF. CDR3 in DNA: TGTGCCAGCAGCTTACCCTACCCTAGACCGGATTATGGCTACACCTTC. The gene calls are TRBV7-9 and TRBJ1-2; D is unresolved. The CDR3 length is 16 residues. The V gene lost 2 bases and the J gene lost 5 bases, with 18 bases spanning the gap. Per germline, CDR1 SEHNR and CDR2 FQNEAQ (reference sequence). The entire variable domain, with the rest obtained from reference TRBV7-9 and TRBJ1-2, is as follows: DTGVSQNPRHKITKRGQNVTFRCDPISEHNRLYWYRQTLGQGPEFLTYFQNEAQLEKSRLLSDRFSAERPKGSFSTLEIQRTEQGDSAMYLCASSLPYPRPDYGYTFGSGTRLTVV.

The V gene is TRBV9, the J gene TRBJ2-1; D unresolved. This CDR3 region has 16 residues. V lost 4 bases and J 0 bases, leaving 14 bases between the germline ends. Looked up from germline, CDR1 is SGDLS and CDR2 is YYNGEE. The CDR3 DNA reads as TGTGCCAGCAGCCCCTCCCAGGCTGGCTCCTACAATGAGCAGTTCTTC. This codes for CASSPSQAGSYNEQFF.

This clone was recorded only once. This chain connects TRBV5-1 to TRBJ2-6, with a possible D match to TRBD2 (6 bases). Germline lookup yields CDR1 SGHRS and CDR2 YFSETQ. This CDR3 is built from 16 residues. Trimming left V 7 bases short and J 4 bases short, with 18 bases between. CDR3 sequence reads: CASRRDSTEGANVLTF. The CDR3 nucleotides read TGCGCCAGCCGCAGGGACTCCACCGAGGGGGCCAACGTCCTGACTTTC.

The chain couples TRBV14 to TRBJ2-7, with 7 bases that match TRBD1. J was trimmed by 1 base and V by 2 bases; bases with no gene match: 2. This CDR3 is built from 14 residues. The germline V gene has CDR1 SGHDN and CDR2 FVKESK. Written as DNA, the CDR3 is TGTGCCAGCAGCCAATCAGGGGGTTCCTACGAGCAGTACTTC. It is translated as CASSQSGGSYEQYF.

The chain links TRBV6-2 or TRBV6-3 to TRBJ1-4, with 7 bases that match TRBD1. This CDR3 region has 15 residues. Germline CDR1 reads MNHEY; CDR2 reads SVGEGT. V trimming: 2 bases; J trimming: 5 bases; junction bases outside the gene matches: 5. DNA of the CDR3: TGTGCCAGCAGTTACGCGTCAGGGGGAAATGAAAAACTGTTTTTT. As protein: CASSYASGGNEKLFF.

This clone was counted only a few times. The chain combines TRBV28 with TRBJ1-3; 7 bases are a match to TRBD1. Germline CDR1 is MDHEN and CDR2 is SYDVKM. This CDR3 has 17 amino acids. After removal of 2 bases from V and 4 bases from J, the junction contained 11 bases not matched to a gene. The CDR3 bases are TGTGCCAGCAGTTTAAACAGGGGAAGGATCTCAGGAAACACCATATATTTT. Its translation: CASSLNRGRISGNTIYF.

This clone has only one observation. This chain uses TRBV9 with TRBJ2-3, with no clear D. This CDR3 has 12 residues. From germline, CDR1 is SGDLS and CDR2 YYNGEE. Trimming shortened V by 4 bases and J by 7 bases, and 10 bases separated the two germline ends. For the CDR3, the DNA is TGTGCCAGCAGCCGTAGTGTGAATACGCAGTATTTT. This encodes CASSRSVNTQYF.

This sequence joins TRBV25-1 and TRBJ1-2, with TRBD1 as a possible D gene (5 bases). V lost 0 bases and J 4 bases, leaving 15 bases between the germline ends. The length of the CDR3 is 16 residues. Germline CDR1 and CDR2: MGHDK and SYGVNS. The CDR3 sequence: CASSEYIQQDLYGYTF. In DNA, the CDR3 is TGTGCCAGCAGTGAATATATTCAACAGGATCTCTATGGCTACACCTTC.

The V and J genes are TRBV19 and TRBJ1-2; TRBD1 matches 11 bases. The CDR3 contains 15 residues. The junction had 4 bases not matched to a gene; V was cut back by 6 bases and J by 1 base. CDR1 is LNHDA, CDR2 SQIVND, per germline (reference sequence). The CDR3 DNA sequence: TGTGCCAGTAGGGACAGGGGGCGAGTTAACTATGGCTACACCTTC. It is translated as CASRDRGRVNYGYTF.